Following are 2 T cell receptor beta chains from one sample sequenced in a study of early T cells in non-severe SARS-CoV-2 infection. TCRdb reprocessed the 5' RACE reads via MiXCR and lists one record per CDR3 protein. The table shows about 120,000 distinct CDR3 sequences, with around an eighth occurring only once. The specimen comprised whole blood, sampled at baseline. All receptors come from an adult who was a healthcare worker with PCR-confirmed SARS-CoV-2 infection or an uninfected control (not recorded which).

In its sample, this clonotype was seen a few times. V gene TRBV7-2 combines with J gene TRBJ2-7, with a weak D call TRBD2 (6 bases). CDR1 is SGHTA, CDR2 FQGNSA, per germline. This CDR3 contains 15 residues. V lost 5 bases, J lost 0 bases, and 14 bases lay in between. In DNA form, the CDR3 reads TGTGCCAGCAGCCCCACGGTAGCGGACTCCTACGAGCAGTACTTC. This translates into CASSPTVADSYEQYF.

This clonotype was seen repeatedly, ten times or more. The chain has TRBV7-3 and TRBJ2-2; D gene unclear. V lost 3 bases and J lost 1, with 3 bases in between. The V gene's germline CDR1 is SGHTA and CDR2 FQGTGA. The CDR3 has 13 amino acids. CDR3 amino acids: CASSFGNTGELFF. The CDR3 region has the DNA TGTGCCAGCAGCTTTGGGAACACCGGGGAGCTGTTTTTT.